This T cell receptor (beta chain) was sequenced during a study of somatic mutations in cytotoxic T cells in rheumatoid arthritis. The assay was immunoSEQ multiplex PCR, and TCRdb's table has in-frame clones only and misses some. The sample records tens of thousands of clones, about four fifths being singletons. The sequencing input was CD8+ T cells sorted from blood. This receptor was obtained from a man in his forties or fifties in good health.

The CDR3, as DNA: TGCGCCAGCAGCCAAGAGGAGACAGGGAGGGGATACGAGCAGTACTTC. This encodes CASSQEETGRGYEQYF. V is TRBV4-1 and J is TRBJ2-7; D may be TRBD1 or TRBD2 (7 bases each). Per germline, CDR1 MGHRA and CDR2 YSYEKL. The CDR3 is made up of 16 amino acids. Trimming left V 0 bases short and J 4 bases short, with 16 bases between.